A selection of T cell receptor beta chains follows, all from one sample in a study of blood T cell repertoires in COVID-19. TCRdb's copy holds only in-frame clones and misses some; the assay was immunoSEQ multiplex PCR. The table records 200,000 to 250,000 clones, roughly 84% of them present only once. The sample comprised PBMCs or T cells enriched from blood (not recorded which). The receptors come from a middle-aged woman who had recovered from COVID-19. Both conserved end residues are part of each CDR3. Fields, in order: V gene, J gene, clone size, D gene, CDR3 DNA, CDR3 protein. D genes are given only for firm matches. Rows may omit the clone size; those that give it use once, few, many or a size class.

v_gene: TRBV9; j_gene: TRBJ2-1; abundance: -; d_gene: -; CDR3nt: TGTGCCAGCAGCGAAAGCGGAGCCTCCTACAATGAGCAGTTCTTC; CDR3aa: CASSESGASYNEQFF
v_gene: TRBV2; j_gene: TRBJ2-5; abundance: -; d_gene: -; CDR3nt: TGTGCCAGCAGTGGCGCTGGGCAGGGCAACTTCCAAGAGACCCAGTACTTC; CDR3aa: CASSGAGQGNFQETQYF
v_gene: TRBV7-9; j_gene: TRBJ1-1; abundance: -; d_gene: -; CDR3nt: TGTGCCAGCAGCGAACAGGTTAGCGGCACTGAAGCTTTCTTT; CDR3aa: CASSEQVSGTEAFF
v_gene: TRBV18; j_gene: TRBJ1-5; abundance: -; d_gene: -; CDR3nt: TGTGCCAGCTCGCGGTATGATCAGCCCCAGCATTTT; CDR3aa: CASSRYDQPQHF
v_gene: TRBV14; j_gene: TRBJ2-1; abundance: few; d_gene: TRBD1; CDR3nt: TGTGCCAGCAGCCGCAGGGGGAATGAGCAGTTCTTC; CDR3aa: CASSRRGNEQFF
v_gene: TRBV28; j_gene: TRBJ2-7; abundance: few; d_gene: TRBD1; CDR3nt: TGTGCCAGCAGACAAACACAGGGGGGATTTGGCGAGCAGTACTTC; CDR3aa: CASRQTQGGFGEQYF
v_gene: TRBV30; j_gene: TRBJ2-3; abundance: -; d_gene: TRBD2; CDR3nt: TGTGCCTGGAGTGTACTGGGACTAGCGGGAGGGAGCACAGATACGCAGTATTTT; CDR3aa: CAWSVLGLAGGSTDTQYF
v_gene: TRBV30; j_gene: TRBJ2-4; abundance: -; d_gene: -; CDR3nt: TGTGCCTGCAAGGGAGTCAAAAACATTCAGTACTTC; CDR3aa: CACKGVKNIQYF
v_gene: TRBV11-2; j_gene: TRBJ1-1; abundance: -; d_gene: TRBD1; CDR3nt: TGTGCCAGCAGCTTTACAGGGGGCATTTTGAACACTGAAGCTTTCTTT; CDR3aa: CASSFTGGILNTEAFF
v_gene: TRBV7-2; j_gene: TRBJ2-1; abundance: -; d_gene: -; CDR3nt: TGTGCCAGCAGCTTATGGCAAGACACAAGCGAGCAGTTCTTC; CDR3aa: CASSLWQDTSEQFF
v_gene: TRBV2; j_gene: TRBJ1-2; abundance: -; d_gene: -; CDR3nt: TGTGCCAGCAGTGATTCGGTGGGGAGTGGCTACACCTTC; CDR3aa: CASSDSVGSGYTF
v_gene: TRBV7-9; j_gene: TRBJ1-2; abundance: -; d_gene: -; CDR3nt: TGTGCCAGCAGCTTAGCCCGGACAGACCGTAACTATGGCTACACCTTC; CDR3aa: CASSLARTDRNYGYTF
v_gene: TRBV19; j_gene: TRBJ2-1; abundance: -; d_gene: TRBD2; CDR3nt: TGTGCCAGTAACACACCGGGGGGGGCTCGGAATGAGCAGTTCTTC; CDR3aa: CASNTPGGARNEQFF
v_gene: TRBV5-4; j_gene: TRBJ1-2; abundance: -; d_gene: TRBD1; CDR3nt: TGTGCCAGCAGCCGGGGACAGGACTATGGCTACACCTTC; CDR3aa: CASSRGQDYGYTF
v_gene: TRBV6-1; j_gene: TRBJ1-5; abundance: -; d_gene: TRBD1; CDR3nt: TGTGCCAGCAGTGACCAGACAGGGGGCGGTCAGCCCCAGCATTTT; CDR3aa: CASSDQTGGGQPQHF
v_gene: TRBV28; j_gene: TRBJ2-7; abundance: few; d_gene: TRBD1; CDR3nt: TGTGCCAGCAGTACCGCGACAGGGGCTCCCTACGAGCAGTACTTC; CDR3aa: CASSTATGAPYEQYF
v_gene: TRBV7-2; j_gene: TRBJ2-2; abundance: -; d_gene: -; CDR3nt: TGTGCCAGCAGCTTGGAGTCCCCCGGGGAGCTGTTTTTT; CDR3aa: CASSLESPGELFF
v_gene: TRBV19; j_gene: TRBJ2-1; abundance: -; d_gene: -; CDR3nt: TGTGCCAGTAGTATATGGAGAGAGCAGTTCTTC; CDR3aa: CASSIWREQFF
v_gene: TRBV19; j_gene: TRBJ1-4; abundance: -; d_gene: -; CDR3nt: TGTGCCAGTAGTATGGGGCAGGGTGCAACTAATGAAAAACTGTTTTTT; CDR3aa: CASSMGQGATNEKLFF
v_gene: TRBV7-3; j_gene: TRBJ2-3; abundance: -; d_gene: -; CDR3nt: TGTGCCAGCAGCCCAGGCCTAGCTTGGGCAGATACGCAGTATTTT; CDR3aa: CASSPGLAWADTQYF
v_gene: TRBV4-1; j_gene: TRBJ2-3; abundance: -; d_gene: TRBD2; CDR3nt: TGCGCCAGCAGCCAATGGACTAGCGGGATTGGCACAGATACGCAGTATTTT; CDR3aa: CASSQWTSGIGTDTQYF
v_gene: TRBV18; j_gene: TRBJ2-7; abundance: -; d_gene: TRBD2; CDR3nt: TGTGCCAGCTCACCAATATCGGCTAGCGGGCTAACCTACGAGCAGTACTTC; CDR3aa: CASSPISASGLTYEQYF
v_gene: TRBV29-1; j_gene: TRBJ2-1; abundance: -; d_gene: TRBD2; CDR3nt: TGCAGCGTTGTTAGCGGGATAGGGGTTACCTACAATGAGCAGTTCTTC; CDR3aa: CSVVSGIGVTYNEQFF
v_gene: TRBV5-4; j_gene: TRBJ1-3; abundance: once; d_gene: -; CDR3nt: TGTGCCAGCAGCCCGGCTGGAGCCTCTGGAAACACCATATATTTT; CDR3aa: CASSPAGASGNTIYF